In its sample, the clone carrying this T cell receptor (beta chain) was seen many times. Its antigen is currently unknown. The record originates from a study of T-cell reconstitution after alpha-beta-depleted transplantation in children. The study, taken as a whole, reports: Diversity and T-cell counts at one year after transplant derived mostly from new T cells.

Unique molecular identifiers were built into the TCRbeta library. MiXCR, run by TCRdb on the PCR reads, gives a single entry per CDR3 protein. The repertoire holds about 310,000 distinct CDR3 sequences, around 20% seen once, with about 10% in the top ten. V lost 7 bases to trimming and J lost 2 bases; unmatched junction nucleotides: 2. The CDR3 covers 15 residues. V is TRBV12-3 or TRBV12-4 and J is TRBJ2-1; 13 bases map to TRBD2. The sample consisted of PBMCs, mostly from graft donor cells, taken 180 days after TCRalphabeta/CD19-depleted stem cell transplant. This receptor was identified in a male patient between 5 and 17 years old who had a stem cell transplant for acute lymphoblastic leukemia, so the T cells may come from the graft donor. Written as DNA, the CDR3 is TGTGCCAGCACCGGGACTAGCGGGGCCTACAATGAGCAGTTCTTC. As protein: CASTGTSGAYNEQFF.